Listed below are T cell receptor beta chains from one sample, sequenced in a study of metastatic and nonmetastatic thyroid tumors. TCRdb reassembled clones from the PCR reads with MiXCR. The sample has about 59,000 clones; just under 30% are singletons. What was sequenced was blood. The source is a female donor with papillary thyroid cancer or a benign thyroid nodule (not recorded which). Some clones in this sample may be carry-over from other donors' samples. The CDR3 runs from the conserved cysteine through the conserved F or W. The D gene is left open where the match is weak. Not all rows give a size; the values are once, few, many and, for expanded clones, a class.

TRBV6-1,TRBJ1-4,-,-,CASSEYRGAGEKLFF,TGTGCCAGCAGTGAATACAGAGGGGCAGGCGAAAAACTGTTTTTT
TRBV6-1,TRBJ1-5,-,few,CASRHEAVAQPQHF,TGTGCCAGCAGACACGAGGCAGTCGCGCAGCCCCAGCATTTT
TRBV6-1,TRBJ2-3,TRBD1,few,CASSLRTGSTDTQYF,TGTGCCAGCAGCCTTCGGACAGGGTCGACAGATACGCAGTATTTT
TRBV27,TRBJ2-7,TRBD2,-,CASSLGLAGRLEQYF,TGTGCCAGCAGCTTGGGACTAGCGGGACGCTTGGAGCAGTACTTC
TRBV12-3/TRBV12-4,TRBJ1-6,TRBD1,few,CASSSGTGGYNSPLHF,TGTGCCAGCAGTTCCGGGACAGGGGGTTATAATTCACCCCTCCACTTT
TRBV19,TRBJ2-7,-,few,CASSIRGLEVNEQYF,TGTGCCAGTAGTATTCGGGGGTTGGAGGTGAACGAGCAGTACTTC
TRBV20-1,TRBJ1-5,-,-,CSARDSTSQPQHF,TGCAGTGCTAGGGACAGTACGTCGCAGCCCCAGCATTTT
TRBV28,TRBJ1-2,TRBD1,-,CASLSGQDYGYTF,TGTGCCAGCCTTTCCGGACAGGACTATGGCTACACCTTC
TRBV27,TRBJ1-2,TRBD1,medium-sized,CASSFGGQPYGYTF,TGTGCCAGCAGTTTTGGGGGACAGCCCTATGGCTACACCTTC
TRBV4-3,TRBJ2-7,-,-,CASSQGQESYEQYF,TGCGCCAGCAGCCAAGGGCAAGAATCCTACGAGCAGTACTTC
TRBV6-1,TRBJ1-1,-,few,CASSVRQAESEAFF,TGTGCCAGCAGCGTTCGACAGGCTGAGTCTGAAGCTTTCTTT
TRBV30,TRBJ1-5,-,-,CAWSDQGGQPQHF,TGTGCCTGGAGTGATCAGGGAGGTCAGCCCCAGCATTTT
TRBV20-1,TRBJ2-1,-,-,CSVGRGGYNEQFF,TGCAGTGTGGGCAGGGGTGGGTACAATGAGCAGTTCTTC
TRBV4-3,TRBJ1-2,TRBD1,-,CASSLTGSAYGYTF,TGCGCCAGCAGCCTGACAGGGTCCGCCTATGGCTACACCTTC
TRBV19,TRBJ2-5,-,many,CASSIRGGPMGETQYF,TGTGCCAGTAGTATCAGGGGGGGCCCAATGGGTGAGACCCAGTACTTC
TRBV6-1,TRBJ1-2,-,many,CASSPGNGYTF,TGTGCCAGCAGTCCAGGGAATGGCTACACCTTC
TRBV7-2,TRBJ1-1,-,-,CATRQYVHTEAFF,TGTGCCACCCGCCAGTACGTTCACACTGAAGCTTTCTTT
TRBV5-1,TRBJ2-7,-,many,CASSELALSYEQYF,TGCGCCAGCAGCGAGCTAGCCCTCAGCTACGAGCAGTACTTC
TRBV28,TRBJ1-2,-,medium-sized,CASSRGTRDGYTF,TGTGCCAGCAGCCGCGGGACGAGGGATGGCTACACCTTC
TRBV28,TRBJ1-5,-,-,CAISLWGGGQPQHF,TGTGCCATATCCTTGTGGGGTGGAGGTCAGCCCCAGCATTTT
TRBV12-3/TRBV12-4,TRBJ2-7,TRBD2,few,CASSLGTSAYEQYF,TGTGCCAGCAGTTTAGGGACTAGCGCCTACGAGCAGTACTTC
TRBV4-1,TRBJ2-7,-,-,CASSQGGPFEQYF,TGCGCCAGCAGCCAAGGGGGTCCTTTCGAGCAGTACTTC
TRBV28,TRBJ1-2,TRBD1,few,CASSLQGAEGYTF,TGTGCCAGCAGTCTACAGGGGGCGGAGGGCTACACCTTC
TRBV7-6,TRBJ1-3,-,-,CASSPNDRDSRTLSGNTIYF,TGTGCTAGCAGTCCTAATGATCGGGACTCACGAACCCTCTCTGGAAACACCATATATTTT
TRBV7-8,TRBJ2-2,TRBD1,-,CASSLLGQRNTGELFF,TGTGCCAGCAGCTTGTTGGGACAGAGAAACACCGGGGAGCTGTTTTTT
TRBV6-2/TRBV6-3,TRBJ2-7,-,-,CASSPFPQRRREQYF,TGTGCCAGCAGCCCCTTCCCCCAGCGGCGTAGGGAGCAGTACTTC
TRBV11-3,TRBJ2-3,-,once,CASSLEGRSTDTQYF,TGTGCCAGCAGCTTAGAAGGGAGGAGCACAGATACGCAGTATTTT
TRBV19,TRBJ2-7,-,-,CASSIDLSNEQYF,TGTGCCAGTAGTATAGATCTGTCCAACGAGCAGTACTTC
TRBV2,TRBJ1-1,TRBD1,medium-sized,CASRDDRDEAFF,TGTGCCAGCAGGGATGACAGGGACGAAGCTTTCTTT
TRBV9,TRBJ2-3,-,few,CASSARGIAADTQYF,TGTGCCAGCAGCGCTAGGGGGATAGCGGCAGATACGCAGTATTTT
TRBV7-2,TRBJ1-5,-,-,CASSLGQPPAQHF,TGTGCCAGCAGCCTCGGACAGCCGCCGGCCCAGCATTTT
TRBV5-1,TRBJ1-3,-,-,CASSDGGPGNTIYF,TGCGCCAGCTCTGACGGGGGCCCTGGAAACACCATATATTTT
TRBV6-1,TRBJ2-2,-,-,CASSPRGENTGELFF,TGTGCCAGCAGTCCAAGGGGGGAGAACACCGGGGAGCTGTTTTTT
TRBV20-1,TRBJ2-7,TRBD1,-,CSARTGTENYEQYF,TGCAGTGCTAGGACCGGGACAGAGAACTACGAGCAGTACTTC
TRBV19,TRBJ2-7,TRBD2,-,CASSSRLAGRNEQYF,TGTGCCAGTAGTTCCCGACTAGCGGGACGGAACGAGCAGTACTTC
TRBV19,TRBJ1-5,-,-,CASSLRVGALDSNQPQHF,TGTGCCAGTAGCCTCCGGGTAGGGGCACTCGATAGCAATCAGCCCCAGCATTTT
TRBV20-1,TRBJ2-1,TRBD1,-,CSARGQGVSYNNEQFF,TGCAGTGCTAGGGGACAGGGGGTTTCCTATAACAATGAGCAGTTCTTC
TRBV5-1,TRBJ2-7,-,few,CASSLEARGRQYF,TGCGCCAGCAGCTTGGAGGCTAGGGGACGGCAGTACTTC
TRBV6-2/TRBV6-3,TRBJ2-3,-,once,CAISVEGRSPTDTQYF,TGTGCCATCAGTGTAGAAGGGAGGTCCCCCACAGATACGCAGTATTTT
TRBV7-9,TRBJ2-3,-,-,CASTTVRDTQYF,TGTGCCAGCACCACGGTTAGGGATACGCAGTATTTT